The entry that follows covers one T cell receptor (beta chain) sequence. A much larger clone lies a single base off, so this may be a read error. The data stem from a study of Graves' ophthalmopathy and Graves' hyperthyroidism. J lost 0 bases, V lost 4 bases, and 9 bases had no gene match. Germline V CDR1 and CDR2: SQVTM, ANQGSEA. The CDR3 is 15 amino acids. Beta-chain TCR CDR3 regions were amplified from RNA transcripts. RT-PCR with HTBI primers came first, then second-round multiplex PCR. Each CDR3 protein gets one entry after TCRdb re-called the multiplex PCR reads with MiXCR. This sample has under 400,000 distinct CDR3 sequences, with under 20% found just once. Donors with ophthalmopathy: moderate-to-severe activity, CAS ≥3, NOSPECS ≥4, duration under 3 months. Other autoimmune diseases, uncontrolled infections, pregnancy and lactation each led to patient exclusion.

The specimen sequenced was peripheral blood. This sequence originates from an adult man with Graves' ophthalmopathy. J is TRBJ2-7 and V is TRBV29-1, with TRBD1 matching 7 bases. The CDR3 here is CSVAWDSDSSYEQYF. In DNA form, the CDR3 reads TGCAGCGTTGCCTGGGACAGCGATAGCTCCTACGAGCAGTACTTC.